The 23 T cell receptor beta chains given below trace back to one sample, sequenced in a study of vaccination effects on CD4 cells after COVID-19. Some clones are missing from TCRdb's copy, which holds only in-frame ones; the method was immunoSEQ multiplex PCR. The sample comprises approximately 31,000 clones, around 70% of which are singletons, and roughly 12% rests with the top ten. Antigens of these TCRs are unknown. In the ViraFEST assay, antigen-specific CD4+ clonotypes were identified by expansion after peptide-pool stimulation. CD4+ T cell isolation took place after nine to eleven days of culture. Either the BNT162b2 or mRNA-1273 vaccine was given to participants in two doses. Sample: CD4+ T cells from PBMCs cultured with HCoV-229E spike peptides, taken after COVID-19 vaccination. The source of these receptors is a human donor who received a COVID-19 vaccine.

The gene calls are TRBV20-1 and TRBJ1-1, with D possibly being TRBD1 (6 bases). Trimming shortened V by 3 bases and J by 2 bases, and 13 bases separated the two germline ends. This CDR3 is 14 amino acids long. In germline, CDR1 is DFQATT, CDR2 SNEGSKA (reference sequence). CDR3 DNA: TGCAGTGCTAGTTTGAGGGGGGGCAACACTGAAGCTTTCTTT. Its translation: CSASLRGGNTEAFF.

The chain recombines TRBV29-1 with TRBJ1-2, with TRBD1 as a possible D gene (5 bases). V was pared by 4 bases and J by 0 bases, with 15 bases between. The CDR3 spans 15 residues. Germline V gene lookup returns CDR1 SQVTM and CDR2 ANQGSEA. The CDR3 region is CSVGGTWGSNYGYTF. CDR3 nucleotide sequence: TGCAGCGTTGGAGGGACTTGGGGGTCTAACTATGGCTACACCTTC.

The J gene is TRBJ2-5, the V gene TRBV5-1; TRBD2 aligns across 8 bases. The length of the CDR3 is 16 residues. With V trimmed by 1 base and J by 4 bases, 9 bases remained unmatched. The germline V gene encodes CDR1 SGHRS and CDR2 YFSETQ. The CDR3 DNA reads as TGCGCCAGCAGCTTGTTCAGCGGGGGCCGGGGAGAGACCCAGTACTTC. Amino acid sequence: CASSLFSGGRGETQYF.

This rearrangement joins TRBV5-4 to TRBJ1-2, with 8 bases aligning to TRBD1. CDR3 length: 15 amino acids. With V trimmed by 0 bases and J by 4 bases, 5 bases remained unmatched. CDR1 is SGHNT and CDR2 is YYREEE in the germline V gene (reference sequence). The CDR3 reads CASSLVPGGSYGYTF. DNA for the CDR3: TGTGCCAGCAGCTTGGTACCAGGGGGCTCCTATGGCTACACCTTC.

The CDR3 coding sequence is TGTGCCAGCAGTTACGCTAGCGGTAGTCGGGCAGATACGCAGTATTTT. Its protein product is CASSYASGSRADTQYF. The chain joins TRBV6-5 to TRBJ2-3; 7 positions match TRBD2. CDR3 length: 16 residues. CDR1 is MNHEY, CDR2 SVGAGI, per germline. J gave up 4 bases and V 2 bases, and 9 bases lay outside the gene matches.

The chain recombines TRBV5-8 with TRBJ1-2, with 7 bases aligning to TRBD1. The CDR3 totals 14 residues. V trimming: 5 bases; J trimming: 4 bases; junction bases outside the gene matches: 8. CDR1 is SGHTS, CDR2 YDEGEE, per germline. CDR3: CASRAGTEAYGYTF. The CDR3 DNA reads TGTGCCAGCAGGGCCGGGACAGAGGCCTATGGCTACACCTTC.

The chain joins TRBV11-2 to TRBJ2-6; TRBD1 matches at 7 bases. This CDR3 has 15 amino acids. Trimming took 6 bases from V and 2 from J; bases not matched to a gene: 4. Germline loops: CDR1 SGHAT, CDR2 FQNNGV. The CDR3 DNA is TGTGCCAGCAGGCGACAGGGAGCTGGGGCCAACGTCCTGACTTTC. Residues: CASRRQGAGANVLTF.

The V call is TRBV5-1, the J call TRBJ2-7, with TRBD1 identical over 7 bases. The CDR3 consists of 15 residues. CDR1 is SGHRS, CDR2 YFSETQ, per germline. V trimming: 5 bases; J trimming: 3 bases; junction bases outside the gene matches: 11. Here the CDR3 reads CASSLTPGQLYEQYF. CDR3 in DNA: TGCGCCAGCAGTCTTACCCCGGGACAGCTCTACGAGCAGTACTTC.

This clone was seen a handful of times. The rearrangement uses TRBV10-1 and TRBJ2-1; 12 positions agree with TRBD2. J lost 5 bases, V lost 5 bases, and 4 bases had no gene match. The CDR3 totals 15 residues. In germline, CDR1 is WNHNN, CDR2 SYGVQD (reference sequence). The CDR3 nucleotides read TGCGCCAGCAGTAATCTAGCGGGGGGGAACAATGAGCAGTTCTTC. This sequence encodes CASSNLAGGNNEQFF.

The chain links TRBV24-1 to TRBJ1-3; tentatively, D is TRBD1 (5 bases). Trimming pared 7 bases from V and 2 bases from J, leaving 5 bases between. Germline V CDR1 and CDR2: KGHDR, SFDVKD. This CDR3 has 12 residues. The CDR3 sequence is CATRDTGNTIYF. The CDR3 region has the DNA TGTGCCACCAGGGACACTGGAAACACCATATATTTT.

The V and J genes are TRBV7-8 and TRBJ2-1; 10 nucleotides line up with TRBD2. In germline, CDR1 is SGHVS, CDR2 FQNEAQ. V lost 2 bases, J lost 6 bases, and 7 bases stayed unmatched. The CDR3 loop spans 16 amino acids. The CDR3 DNA is TGTGCCAGCAGCTTATGGCTAGCGGGAGAGGGCAATGAGCAGTTCTTC. Amino acids: CASSLWLAGEGNEQFF.

The chain links TRBV10-3 to TRBJ2-3; D remains unclear. The CDR3 sequence is 11 residues long. The V end was cut by 7 bases, the J end by 6 bases, with 8 bases between. CDR1 is ENHRY, CDR2 SYGVKD, per germline. This chain's CDR3 is CAITGEDTQYF. The DNA of the CDR3 is TGTGCCATCACTGGCGAGGATACGCAGTATTTT.

The gene calls are TRBV5-4 and TRBJ1-2, with no clear D. The germline CDR1 and CDR2 sequences are SGHNT and YYREEE (reference sequence). This CDR3 comprises 13 residues. Trimming shortened V by 5 bases and J by 8 bases, and 16 bases separated the two germline ends. The CDR3 protein is CASSSQGDGGYTF. In nucleotides, the CDR3 is TGTGCCAGCAGTTCGCAAGGAGACGGCGGCTACACCTTC.

This chain links TRBV6-1 with TRBJ1-6; D remains ambiguous. The CDR3 has 14 residues. Deletions cut 1 base from V and 10 bases from J, with 11 bases between. Germline V gives CDR1 MNHNS, CDR2 SASEGT. DNA for the CDR3: TGTGCCAGCAGTGAAGTGGGCGGAGGGTCACCCCTCCACTTT. Translated, it gives CASSEVGGGSPLHF.

This chain links TRBV12-3 or TRBV12-4 with TRBJ2-1, with unresolved D. This CDR3 is 13 amino acids long. The ends were cut back, 6 bases at V and 5 bases at J, with 11 bases in the middle. The CDR3 is CASSPTGDNEQFF. The CDR3 coding sequence is TGTGCCAGCAGCCCGACTGGAGACAATGAGCAGTTCTTC.

The CDR3 is CASSNLKEQFF. As DNA, the CDR3 is TGTGCCAGCAGCAACCTGAAGGAGCAGTTCTTC. The chain is built from TRBV12-3 or TRBV12-4 and TRBJ2-1; D is uncertain. V lost 6 bases and J 10 bases, leaving 10 bases between the germline ends. CDR3 length: 11 amino acids.

The rearrangement links TRBV6-5 to TRBJ1-2; a weak D match, TRBD1 (6 bases). CDR1 and CDR2 from the germline V gene are MNHEY and SVGAGI. The CDR3 is made up of 15 amino acids. The ends were cut back, 7 bases at V and 5 bases at J, with 20 bases in the middle. Here the CDR3 reads CASNHFSGTRYGYTF. CDR3 sequence (DNA): TGTGCCAGCAACCATTTCTCCGGGACAAGATATGGCTACACCTTC.

The chain combines TRBV10-3 with TRBJ2-2, with unresolved D. Germline values: CDR1 ENHRY, CDR2 SYGVKD. The CDR3 is made up of 14 amino acids. Between the trimmed V and J ends, which lost 7 bases and 5 bases, there was a span of 14 bases. CDR3 region: CAITPRPETGELFF. DNA of the CDR3: TGTGCCATCACCCCAAGACCGGAGACCGGGGAGCTGTTTTTT.

This rearrangement joins TRBV2 to TRBJ1-2, with D uncertain. The CDR3 loop spans 13 amino acids. Germline V lookup: CDR1 SNHLY, CDR2 FYNNEI. V lost 8 bases to trimming and J lost 6 bases, with 16 bases between them. The CDR3 coding sequence is TGTGCCAGCCGAAGAGGGCTGTCCGATGGCTACACCTTC. Translated, it gives CASRRGLSDGYTF.

The rearrangement joins TRBV9 to TRBJ2-7, with 11 bases lining up with TRBD2. V shed 0 bases and J 4 bases; nucleotides not matched to a gene: 6. The CDR3 runs 16 residues. CDR1 is SGDLS and CDR2 is YYNGEE in the germline V gene. The CDR3 region is CASSVATSGSFYEQYF. The CDR3 DNA follows: TGTGCCAGCAGCGTAGCCACTAGCGGGAGTTTTTACGAGCAGTACTTC.

This sequence joins TRBV7-2 and TRBJ2-5, with 14 nucleotides matching TRBD2. Per germline, CDR1 SGHTA and CDR2 FQGNSA. The CDR3 extends over 18 amino acids. Trimming cost V 5 bases and J 7 bases; bases outside gene matches: 15. This CDR3 reads CASSERLAGGLRWGTQYF. The CDR3, as DNA: TGTGCCAGCAGCGAGAGACTAGCGGGGGGGCTTAGGTGGGGGACCCAGTACTTC.

The chain combines TRBV20-1 with TRBJ2-1; D gene uncertain. CDR3 length equals 11 residues. Germline V CDR1 and CDR2: DFQATT, SNEGSKA (reference sequence). The V gene lost 6 bases and the J gene lost 4 bases, with 7 bases spanning the gap. The CDR3 here is CSAYLYNEQFF. The DNA of the CDR3 is TGCAGTGCCTATTTATACAATGAGCAGTTCTTC.

The chain is built from TRBV25-1 and TRBJ2-5; 9 bases line up with TRBD2. With 1 base clipped from V and 3 bases from J, the junction kept 9 bases outside the gene matches. The CDR3 runs 17 residues. CDR1 and CDR2 (germline): MGHDK, SYGVNS. CDR3 coding DNA: TGTGCCAGCAGTGAATCTTGGGGCGGGGGGGCCGAAGAGACCCAGTACTTC. It is translated as CASSESWGGGAEETQYF.